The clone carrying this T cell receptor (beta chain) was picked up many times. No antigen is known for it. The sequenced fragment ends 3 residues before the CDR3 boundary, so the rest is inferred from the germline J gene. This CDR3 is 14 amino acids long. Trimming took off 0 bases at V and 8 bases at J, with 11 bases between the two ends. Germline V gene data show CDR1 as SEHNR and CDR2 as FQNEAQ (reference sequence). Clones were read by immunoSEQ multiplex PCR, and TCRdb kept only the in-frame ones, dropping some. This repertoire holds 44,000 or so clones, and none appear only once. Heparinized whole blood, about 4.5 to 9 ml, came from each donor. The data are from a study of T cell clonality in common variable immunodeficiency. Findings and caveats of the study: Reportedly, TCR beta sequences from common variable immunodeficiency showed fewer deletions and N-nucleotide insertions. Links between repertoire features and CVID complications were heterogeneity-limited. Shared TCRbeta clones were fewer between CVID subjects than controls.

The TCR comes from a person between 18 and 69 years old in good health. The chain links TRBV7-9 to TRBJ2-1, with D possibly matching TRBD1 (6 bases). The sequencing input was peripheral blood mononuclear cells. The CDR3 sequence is CASSLASPGDEQFF. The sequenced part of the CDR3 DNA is TGTGCCAGCAGCTTAGCGTCGCCAGGGGATGAG.